This T cell receptor beta chain is drawn from a study of shared clonotypes between healthy human individuals. Study-level findings and limits: Generation of non-shared clonotypes was less probable than generation of clonotypes shared by all four donors. Only blood was sampled; tissue repertoires likely differ. Clonotype sharing across a few donors was observed for around 5.1% of naive CD4 clonotypes.

In the case of this clone: What it recognizes is unknown.

Each sample came from a Caucasian adult donor living in Nashville, Tennessee. Germline loops: CDR1 SQVTM, CDR2 ANQGSEA. With 3 bases removed from V and 10 bases from J, the gap between germline ends came to 7 bases. This CDR3 has 10 residues. Sequencing was performed with immunoSEQ multiplex PCR; in TCRdb, only in-frame clones are kept and a portion is missing. The sample consists of nearly 750,000 clones, roughly two thirds of them appearing once. The sequenced sample was memory CD4+ T cells sorted from blood. The subset: CD45RA-negative fraction. This chain links TRBV29-1 with TRBJ2-1; a weak D match, TRBD2 (6 bases). This clonotype was sampled from a woman aged 25 to 39 in good health. CDR3 protein: CSVDGGEQFF. Written as DNA, the CDR3 is TGCAGCGTTGATGGGGGGGAGCAGTTCTTC.